This T cell receptor (beta chain) appears in the sequencing data of a study of blood T cell repertoires in COVID-19. The overall study: Samples taken during acute and convalescent COVID-19 were collected in the United States, Italy and Spain.

In the authors' methods: Researchers report that nucleated cell counts were estimated from reference gene primer amplification. The method was immunoSEQ multiplex PCR; TCRdb's version includes in-frame clones alone and lacks a portion of them. V and J calls and clone size are copied from that table; D and trimming were computed from the DNA. The sample gives a few hundred thousand clones, approximately 85% of which show up once; over 2% is in the top ten. This CDR3 has 12 residues. The germline V gene has CDR1 SGHNT and CDR2 YENEEA. V was pared by 5 bases and J by 9 bases, with 13 bases between. Patients from Seattle were sampled longitudinally, starting during active infection.

The receptor's source is a woman in her 70s with COVID-19, enrolled during active disease. Sequenced: peripheral blood. The gene calls are TRBV11-3 and TRBJ1-1; possibly TRBD1 for D (6 bases). DNA of the CDR3: TGTGCCAGCAGCAAATTACAGGGACAAGCTTTCTTT. Translating it yields CASSKLQGQAFF.